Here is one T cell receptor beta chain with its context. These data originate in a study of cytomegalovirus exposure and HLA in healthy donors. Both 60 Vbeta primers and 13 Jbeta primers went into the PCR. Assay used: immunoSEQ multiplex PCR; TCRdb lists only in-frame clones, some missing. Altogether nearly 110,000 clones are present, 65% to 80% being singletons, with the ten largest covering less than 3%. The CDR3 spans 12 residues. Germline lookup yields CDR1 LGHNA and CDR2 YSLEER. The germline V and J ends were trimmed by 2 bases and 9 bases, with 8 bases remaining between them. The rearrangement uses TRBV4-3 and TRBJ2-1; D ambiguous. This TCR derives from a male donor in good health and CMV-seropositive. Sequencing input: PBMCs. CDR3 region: CASSQHLGEQFF. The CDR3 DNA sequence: TGCGCCAGCAGCCAACACCTAGGTGAGCAGTTCTTC.